This T cell receptor beta chain was retrieved from a study of Ad26.COV2.S vaccination and SARS-CoV-2 variants listed by TCRdb under 2021. Background for the entire study: Donors in the vaccine arm were drawn from COV1001, a phase I-IIa trial of Ad26.COV2.S in healthy adults that was multicentre, randomized, double-blind and placebo-controlled. Ad26.COV2.S was administered intramuscularly at a dose of 5x10^10 or 1x10^11 viral particles, either as one shot or as two shots given 56 days apart. TCRbeta repertoire sequencing served as the tool for gauging how specific and how broad the SARS-CoV-2-reactive T cell receptors were following Ad26.COV2.S vaccination. The TCR-sequenced set comprised approximately 32 samples: some 20 Ad26.COV2.S vaccine recipients, 5 placebo recipients and 8 SARS-CoV-2 convalescent individuals. Participants in the trial were split at random into five groups of five each, receiving low-dose or high-dose Ad26.COV2.S once or twice, or else placebo on both occasions. Blinding of investigators to trial group allocation was maintained during experiments and outcome assessment. Beyond this particular receptor, the publication reports: The authors noted that the TCR breadth and depth analyses may have underestimated total T cell responses. Comparable non-spike TCR breadth was observed between vaccine and placebo recipients, consistent with only spike being contained in the vaccine. The study was not powered for comparison of responses between vaccine doses or regimens. Higher spike-specific TCR breadth was observed in Ad26.COV2.S recipients than in placebo recipients (P = 0.0014). Substantial breadth of spike-specific CD8+ and CD4+ T cell responses was reported after vaccination.

To note about this clone: There is no known antigen for this receptor. No clone much larger than this one lies a single base away; base qualities are absent.

The treatment or condition label, as the study defines it: roughly 19 received Ad26.COV2.S at low or high dose, single or two shots; 5 received placebo; per-sample allocation not given. For vaccine and placebo recipients, repertoires were sequenced using samples collected on day 63 after the first injection. In Cohort 1b, fewer than 30 adults aged 18-55 years were enrolled at a single site in Boston, USA, between 29 July and 7 August 2020. As a vaccine, Ad26.COV2.S was a replication-incompetent adenovirus type 26 vector that expressed a prefusion-stabilized SARS-CoV-2 spike protein derived from the original Wuhan strain. The immunoSEQ Assay was the method used to sequence TCRbeta CDR3 regions. After extraction, genomic DNA underwent amplification by bias-controlled multiplex PCR, followed by high-throughput sequencing. On the authors' methods: To quantify the absolute abundance of every unique TCRbeta CDR3 region, sequences were collapsed and filtered. T cell fraction was estimated by normalizing TCRbeta template counts to usable DNA, which was measured by amplifying reference genes present in all nucleated cells. Repertoire TCRs were annotated as SARS-CoV-2-specific by exact matching of V gene, CDR3 amino acid sequence and J gene to a known reactive TCR set. The reference SARS-CoV-2 TCR set was derived from MIRA and filtered for enrichment in COVID-19-positive ImmuneCODE repertoires, a step that removed public or cross-reactive TCRs. Drawing on the MIRA antigens, annotated TCRs were analysed further at the level of specific ORF or position within ORF. Depth was the summed frequency of annotated unique rearrangements, while breadth was defined as annotated unique rearrangements over total unique productive rearrangements. Group comparisons of TCR breadth used two-sided Wilcoxon rank-sum tests. This immuneACCESS table, as held by TCRdb, lists in-frame sequences with V and J called but not all clones. Of the missing ones, under half trace to an unresolved V gene in checked studies; the others have no known cause. D and trimming come from the DNA, and the V and J calls and clone size come from that table. The sample data list around 450,000 clones, and approximately 92% of these were observed just once. Approximately 12% of the sample is held by the ten biggest clonotypes.

The CDR3 has 14 amino acids, counting the end cysteine and phenylalanine. Only the CDR3 DNA stays, 42 bases, in frame from base 1. Relative to germline, V is 5 bases shorter and J is 5 bases shorter, with 13 bases between their ends. CDR1 and CDR2, looked up from the germline V gene, are SGHVS and FNYEAQ. The TCR was taken from a person between 18 and 59 years old who received the Ad26.COV2.S COVID-19 vaccine or a placebo. The chain couples TRBV7-6 to TRBJ2-1, with the D gene tentatively TRBD1 or TRBD2, based on 5 matching bases in each. The sample was peripheral blood, taken in a trial of Ad26.COV2.S vaccine versus placebo. The DNA reads as follows: TGTGCCAGCAGCCCAAGAGGGACGAACAATGAGCAGTTCTTC. Translation gives CASSPRGTNNEQFF.